This entry lists 10 T cell receptor beta chains sequenced from one sample in a study of graft-versus-host responses after intestinal transplantation. Repertoires were generated with immunoSEQ multiplex PCR, while TCRdb's copy carries only in-frame clones and drops some. Here the sample spans tens of thousands of clones, 89% being singletons. Their specific antigens are unknown. The sample consisted of unstimulated CD4+ T cells sorted from spleen or lymph node cells, taken before transplant. These receptors originate from a human donor who was the organ donor for an intestinal transplant.

Comment on this clone: At one end, the junction sequence differs from germline, possibly due to a read error. This chain links TRBV6-4 with TRBJ2-3; a possible D gene is TRBD2 (6 bases). In germline, CDR1 is MRHNA, CDR2 SNTAGT. The CDR3 consists of 14 residues. As DNA, the CDR3 is TGTGCCAGCAGTGTTGCGGGAAGCACAGATACGCGGTATTTT. Its protein product is CASSVAGSTDTRYF.

The chain employs TRBV6-5 and TRBJ1-2, with 8 bases fitting TRBD1. The CDR3 length is 16 residues. CDR1 MNHEY and CDR2 SVGAGI come from the germline V gene. The V gene end was trimmed by 3 bases and the J gene end by 4 bases; junction bases not matched to a gene: 10. The CDR3 DNA reads TGTGCCAGCAGTTATTCCCCGGACAGGGCCCTCTATGGCTACACCTTC. It encodes CASSYSPDRALYGYTF.

This chain joins TRBV30 and TRBJ2-5, with 12 bases lining up with TRBD2. Germline trimming cut 2 bases from V and 3 bases from J; bases unmatched to any gene: 25. The CDR3 sequence is 22 residues long. Germline loops: CDR1 GTSNPN, CDR2 SVGIG (reference sequence). CDR3 sequence (DNA): TGTGCCTGGAGTCTCCGTACGTCTTTACCGGGTCTGACTAGCGGGAGTAAAGAGACCCAGTACTTC. Its translation is CAWSLRTSLPGLTSGSKETQYF.

This clone was seen only a few times. The chain combines TRBV25-1 with TRBJ1-2, with 9 bases matching TRBD1. V lost 2 bases to trimming and J lost 5 bases; unmatched junction nucleotides: 6. The CDR3 sequence is 15 residues long. Germline-derived CDR1 and CDR2 are MGHDK and SYGVNS. Written as DNA, the CDR3 is TGTGCCAGCAGTGAACCGGGACAGGGAGCTTATGGCTACACCTTC. Amino acid sequence: CASSEPGQGAYGYTF.

V usage is TRBV7-2 and J usage is TRBJ1-2, with D perhaps matching TRBD1 (5 bases). This CDR3 has 15 residues. Germline values: CDR1 SGHTA, CDR2 FQGNSA. With 7 bases removed from V and 7 bases from J, the gap between germline ends came to 22 bases. The CDR3 nucleotides are TGTGCCAGCATGCAAACCCGACAGAGGTGGAGTGGCTACACCTTC. This sequence encodes CASMQTRQRWSGYTF.

This clone came up once. J is TRBJ2-7 and V is TRBV6-5, with 9 bases fitting TRBD1. The CDR3 consists of 14 residues. Germline CDR1 MNHEY, CDR2 SVGAGI. The trim removed 4 bases at V and 7 bases at J, leaving 8 bases unmatched. The CDR3 bases are TGTGCCAGCAGTTGGAACAGGGGGCCTTGGGAGCAGTACTTC. This sequence encodes CASSWNRGPWEQYF.

The rearrangement joins TRBV9 to TRBJ2-3, with TRBD2 identical over 13 bases. CDR3 length equals 17 residues. The V segment lost 0 bases and the J segment 6 bases; nucleotides outside the gene matches: 7. Germline CDR1 is SGDLS and CDR2 is YYNGEE. Here the CDR3 DNA reads TGTGCCAGCAGCGTAGGACTAGCGGGAGGCGAGAGGGATACGCAGTATTTT. Protein product: CASSVGLAGGERDTQYF.

The chain carries TRBV6-6 and TRBJ1-5; TRBD1 matches 7 bases. Trimming removed 6 bases from V and 3 bases from J; junction bases left unmatched: 8. CDR3 length: 15 residues. The germline CDR1 and CDR2 sequences are MNHNY and SVGAGI (reference sequence). Here the CDR3 reads CASRGDRANNQPQHF. The CDR3 DNA sequence: TGTGCCAGCAGGGGAGACAGGGCGAACAATCAGCCCCAGCATTTT.

This rearrangement joins TRBV18 to TRBJ1-2; D is unresolved. Germline CDR1 reads KGHSH; CDR2 reads LQKENI. The CDR3 spans 13 residues. V lost 6 bases and J lost 3, with 11 bases in between. The CDR3 DNA is TGTGCCAGCTCCCAATCAGGCGACTATGGCTACACCTTC. This gives the protein CASSQSGDYGYTF.

The J gene is TRBJ1-1, the V gene TRBV6-1; 8 bases fit TRBD1. Germline CDR1 reads MNHNS; CDR2 reads SASEGT. The CDR3 has 14 residues. V shed 5 bases, J shed 4 bases, and the junction held 6 bases outside the gene matches. This chain's CDR3 is CASSSDREVTEAFF. The DNA of the CDR3 is TGTGCCAGCAGTTCGGACAGGGAGGTCACTGAAGCTTTCTTT.